This T cell receptor (beta chain) was identified during a study of regulatory T cells in long-lasting Graves disease. This clonotype has a handful of counts. The antigen is unknown. TCR beta libraries were built with iRepertoire HTBI primers and Arm-PCR of CDR3 regions. TCRdb passed the multiplex PCR reads through MiXCR, listing each CDR3 protein once. The repertoire has about 530,000 distinct CDR3 sequences, roughly a sixth of them found once; the top ten carry just under 25%. Time point defined: newly diagnosed GD, antithyroid drugs for less than 3 months. TCR sequences were obtained from RNA taken from PBMCs. Peripheral blood, around 9.9 milliliters per patient, was collected in EDTA tubes. Study-wide points: Those with persistent disease had in common more public clonotypes (around 2,500) than new patients (roughly 1,000).

This sample was shared with a second study, whose subject was T cells in Graves' hyperthyroidism and ophthalmopathy. That investigation notes: Among clonotypes expanded in thyroid above 0.001, most were also found in blood.

Sequences were derived from peripheral blood mononuclear cells (PBMCs), sampled at new diagnosis, from a patient treated with antithyroid drugs. The receptor comes from a middle-aged woman with Graves disease.

The DNA of the CDR3 is TGTGCCAGCAGAGATACCCCCCGAGGAGCCTACACAGATACGCAGTATTTT. Its translation is CASRDTPRGAYTDTQYF. This sequence joins TRBV7-9 and TRBJ2-3; D gene uncertain. The CDR3 totals 17 residues. Trimming took 6 bases from V and 2 from J, leaving 21 bases between them. CDR1 is SEHNR and CDR2 is FQNEAQ in the germline V gene (reference sequence).